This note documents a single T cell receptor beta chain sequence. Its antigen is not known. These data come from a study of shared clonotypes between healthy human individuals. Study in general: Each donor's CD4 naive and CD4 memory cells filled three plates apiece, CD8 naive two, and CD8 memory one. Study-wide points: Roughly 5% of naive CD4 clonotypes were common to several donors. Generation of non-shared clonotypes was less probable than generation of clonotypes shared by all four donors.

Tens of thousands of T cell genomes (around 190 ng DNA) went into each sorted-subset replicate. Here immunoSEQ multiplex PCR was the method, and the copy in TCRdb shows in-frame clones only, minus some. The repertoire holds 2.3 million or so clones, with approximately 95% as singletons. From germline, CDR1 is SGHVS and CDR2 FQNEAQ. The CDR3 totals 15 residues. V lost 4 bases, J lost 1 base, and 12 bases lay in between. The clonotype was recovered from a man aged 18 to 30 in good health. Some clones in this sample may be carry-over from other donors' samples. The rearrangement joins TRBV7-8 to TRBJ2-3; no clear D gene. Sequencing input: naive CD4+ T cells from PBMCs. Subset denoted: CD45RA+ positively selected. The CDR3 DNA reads TGTGCCAGCAGCTGGCGGCGGTCTCGCACAGATACGCAGTATTTT. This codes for CASSWRRSRTDTQYF.